The 14 T cell receptor beta chains below were found in one sample sequenced in a study of PD-L1 blockade in urothelial cancer. Time point noted: peripheral blood 6 weeks after treatment start. TCRdb's table, derived via immunoSEQ multiplex PCR, lists solely in-frame clones and lacks some. The table shows tens of thousands of clones, with more than 75% occurring only once. The sequencing here drew on PBMCs, taken around atezolizumab (anti-PD-L1) treatment. These receptors all come from a man in his sixties with urothelial cancer.

The J gene is TRBJ2-7, the V gene TRBV11-3, with D maybe TRBD2 (6 bases). Trimming shortened V by 1 base and J by 3 bases, and 19 bases separated the two germline ends. Per germline, CDR1 SGHNT and CDR2 YENEEA. This CDR3 contains 17 residues. The CDR3 is CASSLGRRGYRHYEQYF. The CDR3 DNA reads as TGTGCCAGCAGCTTAGGGCGTCGGGGGTACCGCCACTACGAGCAGTACTTC.

J is TRBJ1-1 and V is TRBV19; D possibly corresponds to TRBD1 (6 bases). Germline CDR1 and CDR2: LNHDA and SQIVND (reference sequence). The CDR3 loop spans 13 amino acids. V lost 5 bases, J lost 3 bases, and 10 bases lay in between. CDR3 nucleotide sequence: TGTGCCAGTAGTCCCAGGGGAGACACTGAAGCTTTCTTT. This gives the protein CASSPRGDTEAFF.

This clone was seen more than once but under ten times. This sequence joins TRBV28 and TRBJ1-5; TRBD1 might be the D (6 bases). The germline CDR1 and CDR2 sequences are MDHEN and SYDVKM. V lost 2 bases, J lost 7 bases, and 9 bases lay in between. This CDR3 region has 13 residues. CDR3 nucleotide sequence: TGTGCCAGCAGTTTAGGACAGAGCCAGCCCCAGCATTTT. This sequence encodes CASSLGQSQPQHF.

This chain links TRBV18 with TRBJ1-1; possibly TRBD1 for D (5 bases). This CDR3 is built from 12 residues. Germline CDR1 KGHSH, CDR2 LQKENI. V lost 2 bases and J 11 bases, leaving 12 bases between the germline ends. CDR3 sequence reads: CASSPTQGVAFF. CDR3 coding DNA: TGTGCCAGCTCACCAACCCAGGGCGTTGCTTTCTTT.

This clone was detected a few times. The chain has TRBV13 and TRBJ1-3; 9 bases fit TRBD1. This CDR3 has 16 amino acids. V shed 5 bases and J 4 bases; nucleotides not matched to a gene: 9. The germline CDR1 and CDR2 sequences are PRHDT and FYEKMQ (reference sequence). CDR3 in amino acids: CASSPGTGTRGNTIYF. CDR3 DNA sequence: TGTGCCAGCAGCCCTGGGACAGGGACAAGAGGAAACACCATATATTTT.

The chain uses TRBV7-9 and TRBJ2-7; 11 bases align to TRBD1. The germline gives CDR1 SEHNR, CDR2 FQNEAQ (reference sequence). There are 17 residues in the CDR3. After removal of 3 bases from V and 3 bases from J, the junction contained 10 bases not matched to a gene. The CDR3 is CASSLEGQGGKFYEQYF. For the CDR3, the DNA is TGTGCCAGCAGCTTGGAGGGACAGGGGGGAAAATTCTACGAGCAGTACTTC.

The chain is built from TRBV7-2 and TRBJ1-1; 8 bases fit TRBD1. Per the germline V gene, CDR1 is SGHTA and CDR2 is FQGNSA. The CDR3 spans 16 residues. V gave up 1 base and J gave up 0 bases; unmatched junction bases: 4. The CDR3: CASSLVGQGMNTEAFF. The CDR3 bases are TGTGCCAGCAGCTTAGTCGGACAGGGAATGAACACTGAAGCTTTCTTT. Based on the CDR3 plus reference TRBV7-2 and TRBJ1-1, the full variable domain is GAGVSQSPSNKVTEKGKDVELRCDPISGHTALYWYRQSLGQGLEFLIYFQGNSAPDKSGLPSDRFSAERTGGSVSTLTIQRTQQEDSAVYLCASSLVGQGMNTEAFFGQGTRLTVV.

The V call is TRBV10-3, the J call TRBJ1-1; a weak D match, TRBD1 (6 bases). The CDR3 length is 15 residues. V was trimmed by 2 bases and J by 4 bases, leaving 14 bases between them. Germline V lookup: CDR1 ENHRY, CDR2 SYGVKD. The CDR3 region is CAISEPGVKGTEAFF. CDR3 DNA: TGTGCCATCAGTGAGCCAGGGGTCAAGGGCACTGAAGCTTTCTTT.

The chain links TRBV30 to TRBJ2-7; 7 positions match TRBD2. In germline, CDR1 is GTSNPN, CDR2 SVGIG (reference sequence). The junction had 7 bases not matched to a gene; V was cut back by 0 bases and J by 5 bases. The CDR3 spans 14 residues. The DNA of the CDR3 is TGTGCCTGGAGTGTATCCTGGACTAGTGACGAGCAGTACTTC. Protein: CAWSVSWTSDEQYF.

The CDR3 region is CASSWDRGRSGANVLTF. The CDR3 DNA follows: TGTGCCAGCAGCTGGGACAGGGGGCGATCTGGGGCCAACGTCCTGACTTTC. The chain uses TRBV7-9 and TRBJ2-6, with 12 bases matching TRBD1. Germline V gives CDR1 SEHNR, CDR2 FQNEAQ (reference sequence). The CDR3 is 17 amino acids. Trimming cost V 4 bases and J 1 base; bases outside gene matches: 2.

The V and J genes are TRBV2 and TRBJ1-5, with 9 nucleotides matching TRBD1. V dropped 6 bases and J dropped 7; count of bases not matched to a gene: 4. Germline V gene sequence: CDR1 SNHLY, CDR2 FYNNEI. This CDR3 region has 13 residues. Here the CDR3 DNA reads TGTGCCAGCAGGGACAGGGGCGCGCAGCCCCAGCATTTT. This encodes CASRDRGAQPQHF.

The chain uses TRBV9 and TRBJ2-2; TRBD2 matches at 10 bases. This CDR3 has 17 residues. From germline, CDR1 is SGDLS and CDR2 YYNGEE. V was clipped by 3 bases and J by 1 base; unmatched bases: 6. Here the CDR3 reads CASSARVAGGNTGELFF. CDR3 nucleotides: TGTGCCAGCAGCGCCCGGGTAGCGGGGGGGAACACCGGGGAGCTGTTTTTT.

The gene calls are TRBV18 and TRBJ1-2; D not certain. There are 15 residues in the CDR3. The germline V gene encodes CDR1 KGHSH and CDR2 LQKENI. Trimming took 3 bases from V and 4 from J, leaving 15 bases between them. In DNA form, the CDR3 reads TGTGCCAGCTCACCCCCTTTAGCAGACCTCTATGGCTACACCTTC. Its protein is CASSPPLADLYGYTF.

The chain couples TRBV19 to TRBJ1-5, with D perhaps TRBD1 (5 bases). Trimming left V 5 bases short and J 6 bases short, with 17 bases between. This CDR3 is 15 amino acids long. Germline CDR1 reads LNHDA; CDR2 reads SQIVND (reference sequence). The CDR3 loop is CASSPPQGISQPQHF. The CDR3 DNA is TGTGCCAGTAGTCCCCCTCAGGGAATTAGTCAGCCCCAGCATTTT.